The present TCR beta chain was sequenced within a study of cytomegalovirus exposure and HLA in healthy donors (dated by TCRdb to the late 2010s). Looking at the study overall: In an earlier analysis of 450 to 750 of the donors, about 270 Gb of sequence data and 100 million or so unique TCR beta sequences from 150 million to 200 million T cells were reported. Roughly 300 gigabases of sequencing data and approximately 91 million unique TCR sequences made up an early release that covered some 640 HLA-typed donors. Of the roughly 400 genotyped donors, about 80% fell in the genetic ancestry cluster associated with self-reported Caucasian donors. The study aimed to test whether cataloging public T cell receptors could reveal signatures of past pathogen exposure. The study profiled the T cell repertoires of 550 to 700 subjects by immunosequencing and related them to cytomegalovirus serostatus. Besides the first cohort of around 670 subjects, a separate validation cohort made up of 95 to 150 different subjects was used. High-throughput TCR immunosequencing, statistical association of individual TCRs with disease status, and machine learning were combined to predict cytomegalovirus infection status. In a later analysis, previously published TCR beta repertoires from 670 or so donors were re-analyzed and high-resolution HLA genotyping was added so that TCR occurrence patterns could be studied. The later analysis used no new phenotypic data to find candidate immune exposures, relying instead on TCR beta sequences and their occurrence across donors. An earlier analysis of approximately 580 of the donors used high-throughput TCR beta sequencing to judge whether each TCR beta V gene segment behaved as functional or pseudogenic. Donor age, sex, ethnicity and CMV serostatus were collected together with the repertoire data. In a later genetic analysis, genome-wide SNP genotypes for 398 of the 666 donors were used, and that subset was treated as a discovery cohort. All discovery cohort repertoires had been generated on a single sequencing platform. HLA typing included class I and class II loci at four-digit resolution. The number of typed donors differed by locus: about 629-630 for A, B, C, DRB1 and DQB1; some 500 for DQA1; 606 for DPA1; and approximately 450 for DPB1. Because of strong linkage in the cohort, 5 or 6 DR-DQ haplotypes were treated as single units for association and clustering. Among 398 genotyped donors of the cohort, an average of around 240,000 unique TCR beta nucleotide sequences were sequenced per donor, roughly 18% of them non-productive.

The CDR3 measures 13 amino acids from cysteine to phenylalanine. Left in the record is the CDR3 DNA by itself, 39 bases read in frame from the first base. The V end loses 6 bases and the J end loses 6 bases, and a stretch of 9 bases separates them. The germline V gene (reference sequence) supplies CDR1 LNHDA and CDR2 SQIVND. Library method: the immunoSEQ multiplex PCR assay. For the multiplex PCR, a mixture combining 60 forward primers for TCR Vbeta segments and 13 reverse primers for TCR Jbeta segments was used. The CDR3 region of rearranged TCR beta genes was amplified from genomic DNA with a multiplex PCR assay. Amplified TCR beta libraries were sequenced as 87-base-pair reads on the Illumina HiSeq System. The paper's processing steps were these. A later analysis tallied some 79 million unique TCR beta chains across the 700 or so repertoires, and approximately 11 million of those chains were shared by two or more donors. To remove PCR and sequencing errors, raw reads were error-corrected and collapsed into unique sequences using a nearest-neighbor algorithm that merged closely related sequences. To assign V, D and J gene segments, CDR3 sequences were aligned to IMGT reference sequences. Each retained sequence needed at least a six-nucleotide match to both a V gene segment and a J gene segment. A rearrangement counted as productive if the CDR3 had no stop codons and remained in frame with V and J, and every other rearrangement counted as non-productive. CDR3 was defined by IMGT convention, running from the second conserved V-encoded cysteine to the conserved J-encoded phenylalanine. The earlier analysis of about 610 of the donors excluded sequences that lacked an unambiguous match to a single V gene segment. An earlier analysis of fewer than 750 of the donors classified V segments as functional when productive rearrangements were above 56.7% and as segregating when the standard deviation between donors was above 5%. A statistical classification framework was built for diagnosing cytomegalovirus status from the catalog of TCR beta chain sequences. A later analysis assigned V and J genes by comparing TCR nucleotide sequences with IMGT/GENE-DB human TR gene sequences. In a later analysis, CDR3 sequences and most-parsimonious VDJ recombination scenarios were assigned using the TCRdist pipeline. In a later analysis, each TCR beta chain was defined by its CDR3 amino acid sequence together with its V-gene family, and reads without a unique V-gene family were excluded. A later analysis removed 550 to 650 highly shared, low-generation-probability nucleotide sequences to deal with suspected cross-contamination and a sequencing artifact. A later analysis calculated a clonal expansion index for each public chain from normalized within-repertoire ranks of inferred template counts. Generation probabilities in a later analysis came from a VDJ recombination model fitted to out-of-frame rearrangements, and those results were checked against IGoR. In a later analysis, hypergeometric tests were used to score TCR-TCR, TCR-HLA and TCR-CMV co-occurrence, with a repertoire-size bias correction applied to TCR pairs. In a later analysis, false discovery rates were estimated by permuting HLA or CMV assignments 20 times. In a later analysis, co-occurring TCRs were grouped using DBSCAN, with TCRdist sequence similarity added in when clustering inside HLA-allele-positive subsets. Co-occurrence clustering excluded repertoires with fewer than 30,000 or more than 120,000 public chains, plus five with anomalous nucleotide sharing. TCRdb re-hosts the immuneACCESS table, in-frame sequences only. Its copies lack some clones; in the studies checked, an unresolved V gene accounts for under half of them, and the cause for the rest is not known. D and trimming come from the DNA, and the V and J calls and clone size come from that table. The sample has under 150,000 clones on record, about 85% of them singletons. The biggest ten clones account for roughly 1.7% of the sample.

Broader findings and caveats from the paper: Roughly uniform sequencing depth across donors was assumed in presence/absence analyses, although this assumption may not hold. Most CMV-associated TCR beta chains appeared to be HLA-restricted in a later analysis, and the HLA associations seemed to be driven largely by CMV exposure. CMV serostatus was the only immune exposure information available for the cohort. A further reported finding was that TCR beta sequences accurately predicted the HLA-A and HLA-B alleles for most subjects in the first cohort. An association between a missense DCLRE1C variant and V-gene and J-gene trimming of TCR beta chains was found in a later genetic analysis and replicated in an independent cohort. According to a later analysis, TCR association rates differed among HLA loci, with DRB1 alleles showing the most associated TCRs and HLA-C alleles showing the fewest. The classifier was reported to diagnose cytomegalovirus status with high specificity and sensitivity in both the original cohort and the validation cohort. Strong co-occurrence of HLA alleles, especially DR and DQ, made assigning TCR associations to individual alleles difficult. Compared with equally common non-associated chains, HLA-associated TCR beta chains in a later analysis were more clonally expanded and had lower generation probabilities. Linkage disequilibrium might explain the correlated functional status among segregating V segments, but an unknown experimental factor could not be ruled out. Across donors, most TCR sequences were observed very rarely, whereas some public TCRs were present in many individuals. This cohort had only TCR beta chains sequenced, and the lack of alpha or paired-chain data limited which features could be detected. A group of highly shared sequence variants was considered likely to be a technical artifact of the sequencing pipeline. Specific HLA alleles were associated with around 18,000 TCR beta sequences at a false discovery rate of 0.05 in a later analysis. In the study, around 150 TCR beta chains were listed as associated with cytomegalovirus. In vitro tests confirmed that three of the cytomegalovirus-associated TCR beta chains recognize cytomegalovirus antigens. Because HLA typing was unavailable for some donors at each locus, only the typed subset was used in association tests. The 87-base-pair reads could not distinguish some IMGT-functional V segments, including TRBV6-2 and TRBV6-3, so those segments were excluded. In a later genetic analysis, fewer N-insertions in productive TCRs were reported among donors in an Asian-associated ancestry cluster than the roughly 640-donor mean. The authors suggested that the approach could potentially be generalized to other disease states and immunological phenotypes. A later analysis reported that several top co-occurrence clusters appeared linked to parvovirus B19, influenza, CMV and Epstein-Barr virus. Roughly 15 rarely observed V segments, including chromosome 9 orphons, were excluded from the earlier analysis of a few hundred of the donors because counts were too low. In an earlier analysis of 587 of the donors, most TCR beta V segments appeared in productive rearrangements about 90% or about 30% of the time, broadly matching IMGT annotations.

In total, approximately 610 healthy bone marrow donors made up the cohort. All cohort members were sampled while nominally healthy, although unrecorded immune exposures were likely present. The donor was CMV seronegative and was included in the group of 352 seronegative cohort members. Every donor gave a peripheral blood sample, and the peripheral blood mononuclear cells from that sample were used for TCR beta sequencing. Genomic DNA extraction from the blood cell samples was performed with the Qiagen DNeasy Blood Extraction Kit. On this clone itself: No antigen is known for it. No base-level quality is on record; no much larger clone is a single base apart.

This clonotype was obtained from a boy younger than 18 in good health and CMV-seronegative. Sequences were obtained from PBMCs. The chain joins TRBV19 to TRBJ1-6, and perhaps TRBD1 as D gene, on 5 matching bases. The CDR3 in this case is CASREGVNSPLHF. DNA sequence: TGTGCCAGTAGGGAAGGGGTTAATTCACCCCTCCACTTT. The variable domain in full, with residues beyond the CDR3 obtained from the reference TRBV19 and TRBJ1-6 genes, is DGGITQSPKYLFRKEGQNVTLSCEQNLNHDAMYWYRQDPGQGLRLIYYSQIVNDFQKGDIAEGYSVSREKKESFPLTVTSAQKNPTAFYLCASREGVNSPLHFGNGTRLTVT.